This T cell receptor (beta chain) came from a study of patients and donors after allogeneic stem cell transplantation. The CDR3 has 14 residues. V trimming: 6 bases; J trimming: 8 bases; junction bases outside the gene matches: 9. MiXCR was run by TCRdb on the RT-PCR reads, yielding one entry per CDR3 protein. The data hold some 880,000 distinct CDR3 sequences, with roughly 17% observed a single time. The clonotype comes from a human donor who was either an allogeneic HSCT recipient or a stem cell or donor lymphocyte infusion donor (not recorded which). It is not recorded whose cells these are; they may come from a transplant donor. V and J are TRBV12-3 or TRBV12-4 and TRBJ2-1; 8 positions match TRBD1. Sequenced material: blood, either unsorted or a sorted T cell fraction (not recorded which). The CDR3 coding sequence is TGTGCCAGCAGGCTGACAGGGGCCAGCGATGAGCAGTTCTTC. Residues: CASRLTGASDEQFF.